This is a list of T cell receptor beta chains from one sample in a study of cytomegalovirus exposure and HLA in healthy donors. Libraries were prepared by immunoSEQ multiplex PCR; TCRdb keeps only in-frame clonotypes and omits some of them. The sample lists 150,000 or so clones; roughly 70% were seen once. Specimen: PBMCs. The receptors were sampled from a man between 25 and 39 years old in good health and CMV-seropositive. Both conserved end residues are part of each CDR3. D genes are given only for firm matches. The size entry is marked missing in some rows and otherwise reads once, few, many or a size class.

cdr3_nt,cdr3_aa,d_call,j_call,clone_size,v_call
TGTGCCAGCCACGATAGCACCACCAACACAGATACGCAGTATTTT,CASHDSTTNTDTQYF,-,TRBJ2-3,few,TRBV2
TGTGCCAGCAGTGAACAGGGCAGGTCCATTCAGTACTTC,CASSEQGRSIQYF,-,TRBJ2-4,few,TRBV6-1
TGTGCCATCAGTGAGTCTGACAGTGTCTACGAGCAGTACTTC,CAISESDSVYEQYF,-,TRBJ2-7,-,TRBV10-3
TGCGCCAGCAGAAGCACATCCTTGCCGACTTGGCTGTTTTTT,CASRSTSLPTWLFF,-,TRBJ1-4,-,TRBV4-1
TGTGCCAGCAGTTTAGGGACAGGTAGTAATCAGCCCCAGCATTTT,CASSLGTGSNQPQHF,TRBD1,TRBJ1-5,-,TRBV28
TGTGCCAGCGACCCGACAGGGAATCGGGATTCACCCCTCCACTTT,CASDPTGNRDSPLHF,TRBD1,TRBJ1-6,-,TRBV2
TGTGCCAGCAGCCTATCGGGGATCTCAACTAATGAAAAACTGTTTTTT,CASSLSGISTNEKLFF,-,TRBJ1-4,-,TRBV7-2
TGCGCCAGCAGCTTGCTGGGACAGGGGACCTCCACCTCCTACGAGCAGTGCTTC,CASSLLGQGTSTSYEQCF,TRBD1,TRBJ2-7,-,TRBV5-1
TGTGCCAGCACTCCGGGACATCTCACCGGGGAGCTGTTTTTT,CASTPGHLTGELFF,-,TRBJ2-2,-,TRBV9
TGTGCCAGCAGTACACAGGGCCTCGCGTTCACTGAAGCTTTCTTT,CASSTQGLAFTEAFF,-,TRBJ1-1,-,TRBV28
TGTGCCAGCAGCCAAGACCGAGGCGGAGAGCCCCAGCATTTT,CASSQDRGGEPQHF,-,TRBJ1-5,-,TRBV4-2
TGTGCCAGCAGTCGTCTAGCGGGAGGACTCAACACCGGGGAGCTGTTTTTT,CASSRLAGGLNTGELFF,TRBD2,TRBJ2-2,-,TRBV11-2
TGTGCCAGCAGCCAAGATGGGGTGACAGGGGACGAGCAGTACTTC,CASSQDGVTGDEQYF,TRBD1,TRBJ2-7,-,TRBV4-2
TGTGCCAGCAGTCTATCGCAGGGGCCATACGCAACACAGTACTTC,CASSLSQGPYATQYF,-,TRBJ2-7,-,TRBV7-3
TGTGCCAGCAGTTTCTATGGACAGGGACGGGGCTACACCTTC,CASSFYGQGRGYTF,TRBD1,TRBJ1-2,-,TRBV27
TGCGCCAGCAGTGAGGCGGGGTCGGGCCCAGATACGCAGTATTTT,CASSEAGSGPDTQYF,-,TRBJ2-3,once,TRBV10-1
TGTGCTAGTGGTTTGTGGGCAAGCTGGACAACTAATGAAAAACTGTTTTTT,CASGLWASWTTNEKLFF,-,TRBJ1-4,-,TRBV12-5
TGCGCCAGCAGCCCTCCTCGAGGGAACACTGAAGCTTTCTTT,CASSPPRGNTEAFF,-,TRBJ1-1,-,TRBV4-1
TGTGCCAGCCCGGCGCGGGAGAGCACCGGGGAGCTGTTTTTT,CASPARESTGELFF,TRBD2,TRBJ2-2,-,TRBV7-8
TGTGCCAGCTCACCAAAGTTAACAGGAAGCTCCTACGAGCAGTACTTC,CASSPKLTGSSYEQYF,-,TRBJ2-7,-,TRBV18
TGTGCCATAGGGGGCGGGAACTACAATGAGCAGTTCTTC,CAIGGGNYNEQFF,-,TRBJ2-1,-,TRBV10-3
TGTGCCAGCTCGAGCGTAGCGGGCTACGAGCAGTACTTC,CASSSVAGYEQYF,TRBD2,TRBJ2-7,-,TRBV2
TGTGCCAGCAGCTTACAACAGGGGGCGCGATTGACTTTCTTT,CASSLQQGARLTFF,TRBD1,TRBJ1-1,-,TRBV7-6
TGTGCGAGCGGGGGGTCTAACACTGAAGCTTTCTTT,CASGGSNTEAFF,-,TRBJ1-1,-,TRBV27
TGTGCCTGGAGTGTACTCCACCGCACAGATACGCAGTATTTT,CAWSVLHRTDTQYF,-,TRBJ2-3,-,TRBV30
TGTGCCAGTAGTAACAGGGCAGGCTATGGCTACACCTTC,CASSNRAGYGYTF,-,TRBJ1-2,-,TRBV19
TGTGCCAGCAGCTTATTAGGGCTAGCGGACAACAATGAGCAGTTCTTC,CASSLLGLADNNEQFF,TRBD2,TRBJ2-1,few,TRBV7-9
TGTGCCAGCAGCTGGACAGGGGGTCAGCCCCAGCATTTT,CASSWTGGQPQHF,TRBD1,TRBJ1-5,-,TRBV7-3
TGTGCCAGCAGCTCATCTAGCAATCAGCCCCAGCATTTT,CASSSSSNQPQHF,-,TRBJ1-5,-,TRBV11-2
TGCGCCAGCAGCTTGGGGGGACAAATGGGAGATACGCAGTATTTT,CASSLGGQMGDTQYF,-,TRBJ2-3,-,TRBV5-1
TGTGCCAGCAGCAAGGGGGGGACCACCTACAATGAGCAGTTCTTC,CASSKGGTTYNEQFF,-,TRBJ2-1,-,TRBV9
TGTGCCAGCAGCTTAGAACTAGCGGGAGGGCCTTACGAGCAGTACTTC,CASSLELAGGPYEQYF,TRBD2,TRBJ2-7,few,TRBV7-8
TGTGCCTGGGGACATTGGAGTGAGCAGTTCTTC,CAWGHWSEQFF,-,TRBJ2-1,-,TRBV30
TGTGCCAGCAGCTTAGAAGGGACTAGCGGGATTGGTGAGCAGTTCTTC,CASSLEGTSGIGEQFF,TRBD2,TRBJ2-1,-,TRBV11-2
TGTGCCAGCACCCTATACAGGGAGGGCACTGAAGCTTTCTTT,CASTLYREGTEAFF,-,TRBJ1-1,-,TRBV28
TGTGCCAGCAGTTACGACAGGGGCAATGGTGAGCAGTTCTTC,CASSYDRGNGEQFF,TRBD1,TRBJ2-1,-,TRBV6-5
TGTGCCAGCAGTGCGGGGGATGGCTATGGCTACACCTTC,CASSAGDGYGYTF,-,TRBJ1-2,few,TRBV2
TGCGCCAGCAGCCAAGGCTGGACAGGGAATAGCAATCAGCCCCAGCATTTT,CASSQGWTGNSNQPQHF,TRBD1,TRBJ1-5,-,TRBV4-1
TGTGCCAGCAGCTTAGAGGAGGGTACGCAGTATTTT,CASSLEEGTQYF,-,TRBJ2-3,-,TRBV6-6
TGTGCCAGCAGTCTAAGAGGGACAGGGGAGTATGGCTACACCTTC,CASSLRGTGEYGYTF,TRBD1,TRBJ1-2,once,TRBV27
TGTGCCTGGAACGGGGGTCTAAAACAAACTTACAATGAGCAGTTCTTC,CAWNGGLKQTYNEQFF,-,TRBJ2-1,once,TRBV30
TGTGCCAGCAGCTTCCCCGGGACAGGGGGCACAGATACGCAGTATTTT,CASSFPGTGGTDTQYF,TRBD1,TRBJ2-3,-,TRBV7-9
TGTGCCAGCAGTTTAGTGACTAGCGGGGTTTACAATGAGCAGTTCTTC,CASSLVTSGVYNEQFF,TRBD2,TRBJ2-1,-,TRBV27
TGTGCCAGCAGCCCGGCCGGGGGAGTATTATACTTC,CASSPAGGVLYF,-,TRBJ2-7,once,TRBV7-2
TGTGCCAGCAGTGACTCGGCGAACACTGAAGCTTTCTTT,CASSDSANTEAFF,-,TRBJ1-1,-,TRBV6-4
TGTGCCAGTAGTCGCGGCAGGGATTGGGGCTACACCTTC,CASSRGRDWGYTF,-,TRBJ1-2,-,TRBV19
TGTGCCAGCAGCTTAGTAACCCAGAGGGCAGATACGCAGTATTTT,CASSLVTQRADTQYF,-,TRBJ2-3,-,TRBV7-9
TGTGCCAGCAGCTTAGATGGCCTGACTAGCGGCTACAATGAGCAGTTCTTC,CASSLDGLTSGYNEQFF,TRBD2,TRBJ2-1,-,TRBV11-2
TGTGCCAGCAGTTTGACACGGAATCAGCCCCAGCATTTT,CASSLTRNQPQHF,-,TRBJ1-5,few,TRBV6-1
TGTGCTAGTGGTTTGGTACCAGGAAACACTGAAGCTTTCTTT,CASGLVPGNTEAFF,-,TRBJ1-1,-,TRBV12-5
TGTGCCAGCAGTCCAAGACGGACTAGCGGGAGCTCCTACAATGAGCAGTTCTTC,CASSPRRTSGSSYNEQFF,TRBD2,TRBJ2-1,few,TRBV27
TGTGCCATCAGGGGACAGAACACTGAAGCTTTCTTT,CAIRGQNTEAFF,-,TRBJ1-1,-,TRBV10-3
TGTGCCAGCTCACCAACCAGTGACATGAACACTGAAGCTTTCTTT,CASSPTSDMNTEAFF,-,TRBJ1-1,-,TRBV18
TGTGCCTGGTCGGGACTAGCGCGCTACGAGCAGTACTTC,CAWSGLARYEQYF,TRBD2,TRBJ2-7,-,TRBV30
TGTGCCAGCAGTCCCGACGTATATAGCGGGAGTGGGACTGATACGCAGTATTTT,CASSPDVYSGSGTDTQYF,TRBD2,TRBJ2-3,-,TRBV28
TGTGCCAGCAGGGCCGCGGGGGACTCCTACGAGCAGTACTTC,CASRAAGDSYEQYF,TRBD2,TRBJ2-7,-,TRBV6-5
TGTGCCAGCAGCGTAGGTGGACTAGCGGGAGAAGAGACCCAGTACTTC,CASSVGGLAGEETQYF,TRBD2,TRBJ2-5,-,TRBV9
TGTGCCAGCAGCGTAGACAGCAGAGAGCCCCAGCATTTT,CASSVDSREPQHF,-,TRBJ1-5,-,TRBV9